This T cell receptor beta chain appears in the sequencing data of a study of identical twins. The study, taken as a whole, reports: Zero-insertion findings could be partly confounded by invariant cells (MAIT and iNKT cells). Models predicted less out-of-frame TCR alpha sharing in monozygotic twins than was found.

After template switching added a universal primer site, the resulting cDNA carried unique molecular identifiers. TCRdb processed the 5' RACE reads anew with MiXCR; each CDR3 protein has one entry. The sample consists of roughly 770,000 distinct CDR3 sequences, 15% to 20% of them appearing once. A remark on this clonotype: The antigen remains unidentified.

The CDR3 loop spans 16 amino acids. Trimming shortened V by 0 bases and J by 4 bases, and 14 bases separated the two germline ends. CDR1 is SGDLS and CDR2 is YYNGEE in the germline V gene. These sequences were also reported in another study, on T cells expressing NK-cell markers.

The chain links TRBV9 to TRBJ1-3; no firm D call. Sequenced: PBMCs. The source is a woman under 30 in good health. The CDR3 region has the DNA TGTGCCAGCAGCGTAGGAGGTCTGCAAGGAGGAAACACCATATATTTT. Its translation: CASSVGGLQGGNTIYF.